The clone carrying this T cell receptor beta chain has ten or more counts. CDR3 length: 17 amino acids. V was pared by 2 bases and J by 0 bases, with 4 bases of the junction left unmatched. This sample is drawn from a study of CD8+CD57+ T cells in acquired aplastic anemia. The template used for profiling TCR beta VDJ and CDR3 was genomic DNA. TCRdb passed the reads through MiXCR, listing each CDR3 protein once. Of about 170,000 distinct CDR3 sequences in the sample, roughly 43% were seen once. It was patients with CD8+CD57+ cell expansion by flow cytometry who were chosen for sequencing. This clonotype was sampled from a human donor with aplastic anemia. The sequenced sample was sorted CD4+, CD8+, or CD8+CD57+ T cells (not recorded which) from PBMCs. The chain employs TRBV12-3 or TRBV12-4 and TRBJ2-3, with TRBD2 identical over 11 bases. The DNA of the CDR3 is TGTGCCAGCAGTTTAAGTCGACTAGCGGGGAGCACAGATACGCAGTATTTT. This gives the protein CASSLSRLAGSTDTQYF.